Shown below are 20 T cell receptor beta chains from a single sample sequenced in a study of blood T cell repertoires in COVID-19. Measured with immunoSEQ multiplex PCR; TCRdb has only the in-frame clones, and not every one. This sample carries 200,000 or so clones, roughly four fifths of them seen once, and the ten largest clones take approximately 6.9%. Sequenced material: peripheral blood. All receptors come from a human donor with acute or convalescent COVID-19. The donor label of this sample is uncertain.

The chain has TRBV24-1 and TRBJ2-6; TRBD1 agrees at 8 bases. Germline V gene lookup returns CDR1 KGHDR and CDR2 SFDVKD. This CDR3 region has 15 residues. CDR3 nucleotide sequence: TGTGCATGGGTGGACAGGGCTGGTGGGGCCAACGTCCTGACTTTC. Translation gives CAWVDRAGGANVLTF.

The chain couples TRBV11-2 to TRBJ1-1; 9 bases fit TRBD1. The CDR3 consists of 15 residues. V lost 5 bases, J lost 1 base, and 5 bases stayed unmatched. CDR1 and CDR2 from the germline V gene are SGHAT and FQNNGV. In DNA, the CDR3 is TGTGCCAGCAGCAAACAGGGGGCCGGGAACACTGAAGCTTTCTTT. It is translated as CASSKQGAGNTEAFF.

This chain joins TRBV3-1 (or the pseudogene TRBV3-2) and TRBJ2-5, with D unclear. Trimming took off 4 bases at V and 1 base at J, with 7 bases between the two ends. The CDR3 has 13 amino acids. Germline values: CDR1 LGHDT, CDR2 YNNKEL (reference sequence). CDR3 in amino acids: CASSPLLQETQYF. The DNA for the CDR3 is TGTGCCAGCAGCCCGTTACTCCAAGAGACCCAGTACTTC.

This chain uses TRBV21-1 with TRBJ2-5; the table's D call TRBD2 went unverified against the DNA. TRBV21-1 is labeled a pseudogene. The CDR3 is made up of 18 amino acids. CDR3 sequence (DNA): TGTGCCAGCAGCGAGGGGTTCCTAGCGGGAGATCCCCAAGAGACCCAGTACTTC. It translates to CASSEGFLAGDPQETQYF.

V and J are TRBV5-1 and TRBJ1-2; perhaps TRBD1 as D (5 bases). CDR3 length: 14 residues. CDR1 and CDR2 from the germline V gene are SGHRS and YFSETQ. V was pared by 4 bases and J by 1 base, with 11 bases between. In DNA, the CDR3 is TGCGCCAGCAGCCCCCAGGGCTTTAACTATGGCTACACCTTC. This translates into CASSPQGFNYGYTF.

CDR3 coding DNA: TGTGCCAGCAGCTTAAGGGCTTCCGGCAATGAGCAGTTCTTC. Amino acids: CASSLRASGNEQFF. This rearrangement joins TRBV7-3 to TRBJ2-1, with D uncertain. The CDR3 extends over 14 amino acids. Germline CDR1 is SGHTA and CDR2 is FQGTGA. The V and J ends lost 1 base and 6 bases respectively, with 10 bases between them.

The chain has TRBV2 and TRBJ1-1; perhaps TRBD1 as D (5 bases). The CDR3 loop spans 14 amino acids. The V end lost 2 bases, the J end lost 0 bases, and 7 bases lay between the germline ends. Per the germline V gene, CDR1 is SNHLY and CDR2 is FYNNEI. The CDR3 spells CASSEQGLNTEAFF. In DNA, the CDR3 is TGTGCCAGCAGTGAACAGGGTTTGAACACTGAAGCTTTCTTT.

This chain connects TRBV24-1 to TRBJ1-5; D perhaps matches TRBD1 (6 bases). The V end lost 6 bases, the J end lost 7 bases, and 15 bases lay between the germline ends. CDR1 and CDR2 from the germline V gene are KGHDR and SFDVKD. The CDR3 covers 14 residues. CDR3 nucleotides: TGTGCCACCAGTCAAACAGGGTTAAGGCAGCCCCAGCATTTT. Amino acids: CATSQTGLRQPQHF.

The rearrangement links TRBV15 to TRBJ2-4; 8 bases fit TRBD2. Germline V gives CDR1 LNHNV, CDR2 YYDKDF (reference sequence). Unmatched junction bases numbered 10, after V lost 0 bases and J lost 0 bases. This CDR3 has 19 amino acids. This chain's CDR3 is CATSRDSGGTDLAKNIQYF. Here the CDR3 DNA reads TGTGCCACCAGCAGAGATTCGGGGGGGACGGATCTAGCCAAAAACATTCAGTACTTC.

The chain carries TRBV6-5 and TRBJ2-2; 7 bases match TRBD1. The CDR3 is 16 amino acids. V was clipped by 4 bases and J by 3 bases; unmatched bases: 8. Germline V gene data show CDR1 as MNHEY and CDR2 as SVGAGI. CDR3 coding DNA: TGTGCCAGCAGTTGGGCAGGGGGATGGGACACCGGGGAGCTGTTTTTT. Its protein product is CASSWAGGWDTGELFF.

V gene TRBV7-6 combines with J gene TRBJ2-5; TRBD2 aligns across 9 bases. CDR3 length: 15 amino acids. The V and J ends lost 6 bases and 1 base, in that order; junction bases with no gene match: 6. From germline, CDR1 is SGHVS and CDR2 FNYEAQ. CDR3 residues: CASSISGRIQETQYF. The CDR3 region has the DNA TGTGCCAGCAGTATCAGCGGGAGGATCCAAGAGACCCAGTACTTC.

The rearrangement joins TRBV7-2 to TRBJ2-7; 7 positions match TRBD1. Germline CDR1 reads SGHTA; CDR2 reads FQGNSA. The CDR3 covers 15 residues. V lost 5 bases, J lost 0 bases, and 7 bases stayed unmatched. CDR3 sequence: CASSLGQVLSYEQYF. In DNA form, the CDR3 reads TGTGCCAGCAGCCTCGGACAGGTACTCTCCTACGAGCAGTACTTC.

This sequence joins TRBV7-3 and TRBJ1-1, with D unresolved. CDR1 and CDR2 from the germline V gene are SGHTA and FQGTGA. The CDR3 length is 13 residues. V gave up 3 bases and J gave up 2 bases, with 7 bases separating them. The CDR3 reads CASSFQSNTEAFF. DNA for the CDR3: TGTGCCAGCAGCTTTCAGTCCAACACTGAAGCTTTCTTT.

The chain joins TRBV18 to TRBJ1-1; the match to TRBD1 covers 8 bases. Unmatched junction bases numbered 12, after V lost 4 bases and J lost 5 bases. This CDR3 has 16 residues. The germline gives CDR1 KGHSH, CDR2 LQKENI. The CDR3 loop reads CASSLTGQGGWTEAFF. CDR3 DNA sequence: TGTGCCAGCTCACTAACCGGACAGGGAGGATGGACTGAAGCTTTCTTT.

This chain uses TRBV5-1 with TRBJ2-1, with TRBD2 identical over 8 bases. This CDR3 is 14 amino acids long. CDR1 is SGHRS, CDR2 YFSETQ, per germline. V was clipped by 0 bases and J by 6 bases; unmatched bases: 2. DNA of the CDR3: TGCGCCAGCAGCTTGGGGAGCGGGAGCAATGAGCAGTTCTTC. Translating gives CASSLGSGSNEQFF.

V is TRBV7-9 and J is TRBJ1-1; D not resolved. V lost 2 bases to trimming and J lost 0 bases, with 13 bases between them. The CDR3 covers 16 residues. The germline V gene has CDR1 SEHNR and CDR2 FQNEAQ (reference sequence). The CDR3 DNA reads TGTGCCAGCAGCTTACCCCGGGGAGAAATGAACACTGAAGCTTTCTTT. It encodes CASSLPRGEMNTEAFF.

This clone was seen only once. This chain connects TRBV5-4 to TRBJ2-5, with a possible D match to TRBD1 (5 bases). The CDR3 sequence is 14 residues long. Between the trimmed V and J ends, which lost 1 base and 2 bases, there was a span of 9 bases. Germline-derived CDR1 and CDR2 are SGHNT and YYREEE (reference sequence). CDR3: CASSLSDRQETQYF. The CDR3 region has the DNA TGTGCCAGCAGCTTGTCCGACAGACAAGAGACCCAGTACTTC.

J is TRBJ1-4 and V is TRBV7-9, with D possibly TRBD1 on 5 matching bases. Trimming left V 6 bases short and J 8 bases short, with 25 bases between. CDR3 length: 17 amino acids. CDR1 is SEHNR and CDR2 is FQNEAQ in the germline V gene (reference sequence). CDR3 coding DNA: TGTGCCAGCAGGCTAGAAGGGGTAGGGGCCAGCACCGAAAAACTGTTTTTT. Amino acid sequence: CASRLEGVGASTEKLFF. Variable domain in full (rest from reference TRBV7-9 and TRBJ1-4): DTGVSQNPRHKITKRGQNVTFRCDPISEHNRLYWYRQTLGQGPEFLTYFQNEAQLEKSRLLSDRFSAERPKGSFSTLEIQRTEQGDSAMYLCASRLEGVGASTEKLFFGSGTQLSVL.

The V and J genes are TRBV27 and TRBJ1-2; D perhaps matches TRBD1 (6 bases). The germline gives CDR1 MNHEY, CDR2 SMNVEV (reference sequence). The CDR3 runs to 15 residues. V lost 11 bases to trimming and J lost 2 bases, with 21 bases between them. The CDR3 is CACKRDRDTNYGYTF. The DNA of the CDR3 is TGTGCCTGCAAGAGGGACCGGGACACCAACTATGGCTACACCTTC.

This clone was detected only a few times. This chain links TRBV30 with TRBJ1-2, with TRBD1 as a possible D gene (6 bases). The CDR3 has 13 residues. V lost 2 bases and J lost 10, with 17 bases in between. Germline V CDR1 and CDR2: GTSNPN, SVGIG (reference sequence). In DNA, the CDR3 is TGTGCCTGGAGTCTTCCGGGACATCGAGTCTACACCTTC. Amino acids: CAWSLPGHRVYTF.